This entry lists 5 T cell receptor beta chains sequenced from one sample in a study of T cell clonality in common variable immunodeficiency. Overall study findings and caveats: Common variable immunodeficiency TCR beta sequences reportedly had fewer deletions and N-nucleotide insertions.

These TCRs' antigens remain unknown. The method was immunoSEQ multiplex PCR; TCRdb's version includes in-frame clones alone and lacks a portion of them. The sample yields roughly 42,000 clones, without any singletons. The sample was peripheral blood mononuclear cells. The receptors come from a human donor with common variable immunodeficiency.

This clone was detected ten times or more. One end of the junction does not line up with germline, which may come from a read error. The read comes to an end 3 residues before the CDR3 does, leaving the germline J gene to fill in the end. The chain links TRBV4-2 to TRBJ1-1; 7 bases match TRBD1. Germline values: CDR1 LGHNA, CDR2 YNFKEQ. This CDR3 spans 14 amino acids. CDR3 region: CASRTGQLNTEAFF. CDR3 DNA, as far as it was read: TGCGCCAGCAGGACAGGACAGCTAAACACTGAA.

This clone has a count of ten or more. The read ends 3 residues early relative to the CDR3; the germline J gene fills the gap. The rearrangement links TRBV2 to TRBJ2-7; 7 bases map to TRBD1. Germline trimming cut 4 bases from V and 1 base from J; bases unmatched to any gene: 4. The CDR3 runs to 14 residues. CDR1 is SNHLY, CDR2 FYNNEI, per germline. CDR3 region: CASSGQGASYEQYF. CDR3 DNA, as far as it was read: TGTGCCAGCAGTGGACAGGGAGCGTCCTACGAG. Complete variable domain (other parts from reference TRBV2 and TRBJ2-7): EPEVTQTPSHQVTQMGQEVILRCVPISNHLYFYWYRQILGQKVEFLVSFYNNEISEKSEIFDDQFSVERPDGSNFTLKIRSTKLEDSAMYFCASSGQGASYEQYFGPGTRLTVT.

Remarks on this clone: The read finishes 3 residues shy of the CDR3 end, and the germline J gene is used to complete it. V and J are TRBV19 and TRBJ1-5; the D gene is possibly TRBD1 (6 bases). CDR1 and CDR2 from the germline V gene are LNHDA and SQIVND (reference sequence). The germline V and J ends were trimmed by 3 bases and 7 bases, with 10 bases remaining between them. The CDR3 has 13 residues. CDR3 bases read: TGTGCCAGTAGTATCACAGGGAACCAGCCC. Translating gives CASSITGNQP. The full CDR3 is CASSITGNQPQHF.

As concerns this clone: With the read ending 3 residues before the CDR3 end, the germline J gene is used to fill in that end. The chain couples TRBV6-4 to TRBJ2-3, with D possibly TRBD2 on 6 matching bases. The length of the CDR3 is 15 residues. Germline lookup yields CDR1 MRHNA and CDR2 SNTAGT. Trimming took off 6 bases at V and 4 bases at J, with 17 bases between the two ends. CDR3 amino acids: CASSADGGRADTQYF. Partial CDR3 DNA: TGTGCCAGCAGCGCGGACGGGGGTCGAGCAGATACG.

This clone was seen many times. Read coverage stops 3 residues before the CDR3 terminus; the germline J gene supplies the remainder. The J gene is TRBJ2-2, the V gene TRBV2; 7 bases line up with TRBD1. Germline CDR1 SNHLY, CDR2 FYNNEI. The CDR3 length is 13 residues. The V gene end was trimmed by 6 bases and the J gene end by 3 bases; junction bases not matched to a gene: 1. CDR3 protein: CASRTGYTGELFF. The CDR3 DNA, read in part, is TGTGCCAGCAGGACAGGGTACACCGGGGAG. The full variable domain, its missing parts supplied by reference TRBV2 and TRBJ2-2, is EPEVTQTPSHQVTQMGQEVILRCVPISNHLYFYWYRQILGQKVEFLVSFYNNEISEKSEIFDDQFSVERPDGSNFTLKIRSTKLEDSAMYFCASRTGYTGELFFGEGSRLTVL.